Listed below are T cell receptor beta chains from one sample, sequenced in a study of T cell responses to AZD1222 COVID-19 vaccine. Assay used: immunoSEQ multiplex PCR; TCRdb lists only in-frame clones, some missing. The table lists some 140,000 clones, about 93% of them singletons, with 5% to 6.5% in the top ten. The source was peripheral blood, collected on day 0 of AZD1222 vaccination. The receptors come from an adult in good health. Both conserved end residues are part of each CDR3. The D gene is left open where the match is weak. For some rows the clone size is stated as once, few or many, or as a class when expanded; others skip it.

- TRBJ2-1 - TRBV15 CATSLHNEQFF TGTGCCACCAGCTTACACAATGAGCAGTTCTTC
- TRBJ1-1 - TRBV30 CAWSGKVPTEAFF TGTGCCTGGAGTGGAAAGGTGCCCACTGAAGCTTTCTTT
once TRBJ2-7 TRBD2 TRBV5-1 CASSLGLASDEQYF TGCGCCAGCAGCTTGGGACTAGCGTCCGACGAGCAGTACTTC
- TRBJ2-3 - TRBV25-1 CASSGWTGKDTQYF TGTGCCAGCAGTGGTTGGACCGGGAAGGATACGCAGTATTTT
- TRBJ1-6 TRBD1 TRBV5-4 CASRTRDRGAHSPLHF TGTGCCAGCAGAACCCGCGACAGGGGTGCGCATTCACCCCTCCACTTT
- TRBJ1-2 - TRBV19 CASKASEINYGYTF TGTGCCAGTAAAGCTTCAGAAATTAACTATGGCTACACCTTC
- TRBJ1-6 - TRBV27 CASSPRTVSSYNSPLHF TGTGCCAGCAGTCCACGGACAGTTAGCTCCTATAATTCACCCCTCCACTTT
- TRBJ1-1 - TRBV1 CTSSRKTEAFF TGCACCAGCAGCCGGAAGACTGAAGCTTTCTTT
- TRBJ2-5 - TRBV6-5 CASSYDVRILETQYF TGTGCCAGCAGTTACGACGTCAGAATTTTAGAGACCCAGTACTTC
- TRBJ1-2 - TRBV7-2 CTSSLVFGGGNYGYTF TGTACCAGCAGCCTGGTTTTTGGGGGTGGTAACTATGGCTACACCTTC
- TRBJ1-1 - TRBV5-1 CASSQRPPNTEAFF TGCGCCAGCAGCCAACGGCCGCCGAACACTGAAGCTTTCTTT
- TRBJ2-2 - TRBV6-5 CASSLFGFSAGELFF TGTGCCAGCAGTTTGTTCGGTTTTAGTGCCGGGGAGCTGTTTTTT
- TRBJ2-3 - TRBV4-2 CASSQEGTTGTDTQYF TGTGCCAGCAGCCAAGAGGGGACAACGGGAACAGATACGCAGTATTTT
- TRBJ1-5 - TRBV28 CASLYSWGGAEHQPQHF TGTGCCAGCTTATATTCCTGGGGGGGGGCGGAACATCAGCCCCAGCATTTT
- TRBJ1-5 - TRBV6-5 CASSGGANQPQHF TGTGCCAGCAGCGGTGGAGCTAATCAGCCCCAGCATTTT
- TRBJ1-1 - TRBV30 CAWSSRGNTEAFF TGTGCCTGGAGTAGTCGGGGGAACACTGAAGCTTTCTTT
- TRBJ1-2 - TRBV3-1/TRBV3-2 CASSQDGLGVGGYTF TGTGCCAGCAGCCAAGACGGCCTAGGGGTCGGGGGCTACACCTTC
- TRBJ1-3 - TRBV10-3 CAIMGFRENTIYF TGTGCCATCATGGGATTTAGAGAAAACACCATATATTTT